The T cell receptor (beta chain) under discussion was sequenced for a study of T-cell reconstitution after alpha-beta-depleted transplantation in children. Deletions cut 0 bases from V and 3 bases from J, with 8 bases between. The CDR3 contains 13 residues. The germline gives CDR1 GTSNPN, CDR2 SVGIG (reference sequence). The TCRbeta library incorporated unique molecular identifiers. TCRdb redid the calling of the PCR reads with MiXCR, one entry per CDR3 protein. The data contain 200,000 to 300,000 distinct CDR3 sequences, about 25% of them seen just once; the ten biggest clones take up approximately 2.5%.

V gene TRBV30 combines with J gene TRBJ1-1; D uncertain. The input for sequencing was PBMCs, taken before TCRalphabeta/CD19-depleted stem cell transplant. The clonotype was recovered from a girl aged 2-9 years with Fanconi anemia, due to receive a stem cell transplant. The DNA of the CDR3 is TGTGCCTGGAGTGTCTGGGAGTACACTGAAGCTTTCTTT. Protein product: CAWSVWEYTEAFF.